These 21 T cell receptor beta chains were all obtained from the same sample, sequenced in a study of blood T cell repertoires in COVID-19. Some clones are missing from TCRdb's copy, which holds only in-frame ones; the method was immunoSEQ multiplex PCR. The sample carries about 300,000 clones, over 70% recorded once. The source material was peripheral blood. The receptors were sampled from a woman between 45 and 65 years old with acute or convalescent COVID-19.

This sequence joins TRBV7-9 and TRBJ1-2; D might be TRBD1 (6 bases). The CDR3 extends over 13 amino acids. V was shortened by 5 bases and J by 4 bases, with 11 bases between the two germline ends. CDR1 and CDR2 (germline): SEHNR, FQNEAQ (reference sequence). CDR3 sequence: CASSNQGFYGYTF. The CDR3 coding sequence is TGTGCCAGCAGCAACCAGGGGTTCTATGGCTACACCTTC.

This chain uses TRBV11-2 with TRBJ2-5, with D tentatively TRBD2 (7 bases). The length of the CDR3 is 15 residues. Looked up from germline, CDR1 is SGHAT and CDR2 is FQNNGV. V was trimmed by 7 bases and J by 1 base, leaving 16 bases between them. The CDR3 bases are TGTGCCAGCACCCCGAGGGGGACTACCCAAGAGACCCAGTACTTC. Its protein is CASTPRGTTQETQYF.

Notes on this clone: Other DNA sequences in the same sample also yield this CDR3. This sequence joins TRBV24-1 and TRBJ1-2; a weak D match, TRBD1 (5 bases). Germline CDR1 and CDR2: KGHDR and SFDVKD. V was pared by 3 bases and J by 1 base, with 8 bases between. The CDR3 runs 14 residues. CDR3 region: CATSDVGGNYGYTF. As DNA, the CDR3 is TGTGCCACCAGTGATGTGGGGGGTAACTATGGCTACACCTTC.

V is TRBV29-1 and J is TRBJ2-7; D possibly corresponds to TRBD2 (5 bases). V was clipped by 5 bases and J by 3 bases, with 11 bases between them. Germline V gene sequence: CDR1 SQVTM, CDR2 ANQGSEA. The CDR3 is 12 amino acids. The CDR3 nucleotides read TGCAGCGTTCTCGACGGGGACTACGAGCAGTACGTC. Amino acid sequence: CSVLDGDYEQYV.

The V gene is TRBV27, the J gene TRBJ2-1; a weak D match, TRBD2 (5 bases). From germline, CDR1 is MNHEY and CDR2 SMNVEV (reference sequence). This CDR3 contains 13 residues. Trimming removed 5 bases from V and 6 bases from J, with 11 bases in between. CDR3 nucleotides: TGTGCCAGCAGTGCCACTAGGATCAATGAGCAGTTCTTC. It is translated as CASSATRINEQFF.

This clone was recorded a few times. V is TRBV7-2 and J is TRBJ1-2, with D possibly matching TRBD1 (5 bases). Trimming stripped 6 bases from V and 5 bases from J, with 16 bases between. This CDR3 is built from 14 residues. Germline CDR1 and CDR2: SGHTA and FQGNSA. CDR3 DNA sequence: TGTGCCAGCAGTCGGGACCCGGGAGGGTATGGCTACACCTTC. Its translation: CASSRDPGGYGYTF.

This clone was counted only a few times. The rearrangement uses TRBV5-1 and TRBJ1-1; D call uncertain. Trimming took 4 bases from V and 4 from J, leaving 17 bases between them. CDR3 length equals 15 residues. In germline, CDR1 is SGHRS, CDR2 YFSETQ. CDR3 DNA: TGCGCCAGCAGCCCGGGTGGTGGAGCCGGCACTGAAGCTTTCTTT. It specifies CASSPGGGAGTEAFF.

The chain joins TRBV7-2 to TRBJ2-3; 7 nucleotides align to TRBD1. V gave up 5 bases and J gave up 2 bases; unmatched junction bases: 4. CDR3 length equals 14 residues. The germline CDR1 and CDR2 sequences are SGHTA and FQGNSA. The CDR3 protein is CASSRGQVTDTQYF. The CDR3 DNA follows: TGTGCCAGCAGCCGCGGACAGGTCACAGATACGCAGTATTTT.

This chain joins TRBV10-2 and TRBJ2-1; 8 bases align to TRBD1. Germline V gene data show CDR1 as WSHSY and CDR2 as SAAADI. V was clipped by 7 bases and J by 0 bases; unmatched bases: 8. The CDR3 runs 16 residues. CDR3 in amino acids: CASILRQGSSYNEQFF. The CDR3 DNA reads TGCGCCAGCATCTTAAGACAGGGGAGCTCCTACAATGAGCAGTTCTTC.

The genes are TRBV3-1 (or the pseudogene TRBV3-2) and TRBJ2-7; D perhaps matches TRBD2 (6 bases). This CDR3 region has 13 residues. CDR1 and CDR2 (germline): LGHDT, YNNKEL (reference sequence). The V and J ends lost 3 bases and 3 bases respectively, with 9 bases between them. The CDR3 reads CASSHAGNYEQYF. The CDR3 DNA sequence: TGTGCCAGCAGCCATGCGGGAAACTACGAGCAGTACTTC.

Only a few counts were recorded for this clone. The chain is built from TRBV12-5 and TRBJ2-1, with 8 nucleotides matching TRBD2. V was clipped by 7 bases and J by 1 base; unmatched bases: 9. Germline assignment: CDR1 LGHNT and CDR2 FRNRAP. The CDR3 contains 16 residues. For the CDR3, the DNA is TGTGCTAGTGCTAAGCTCCTAGCGGGTTCCTACAATGAGCAGTTCTTC. As protein: CASAKLLAGSYNEQFF.

This clone was observed a handful of times. The chain combines TRBV18 with TRBJ1-5; D is undetermined. Looked up from germline, CDR1 is KGHSH and CDR2 is LQKENI. The CDR3 has 13 residues. V lost 5 bases, J lost 0 bases, and 5 bases lay in between. This chain's CDR3 is CASSRDSNQPQHF. The CDR3 DNA reads as TGTGCCAGCTCAAGAGATAGCAATCAGCCCCAGCATTTT.

The genes are TRBV7-2 and TRBJ1-3, with 7 bases fitting TRBD1. The germline V gene encodes CDR1 SGHTA and CDR2 FQGNSA. V trimming: 5 bases; J trimming: 0 bases; junction bases outside the gene matches: 1. This CDR3 has 14 amino acids. For the CDR3, the DNA is TGTGCCAGCAGCACAGGGGTCTCTGGAAACACCATATATTTT. Amino acids: CASSTGVSGNTIYF. The entire variable domain, with the rest obtained from reference TRBV7-2 and TRBJ1-3, is as follows: GAGVSQSPSNKVTEKGKDVELRCDPISGHTALYWYRQSLGQGLEFLIYFQGNSAPDKSGLPSDRFSAERTGGSVSTLTIQRTQQEDSAVYLCASSTGVSGNTIYFGEGSWLTVV.

The chain joins TRBV7-9 to TRBJ1-5; no clear D gene. Germline V gene data show CDR1 as SEHNR and CDR2 as FQNEAQ (reference sequence). V lost 5 bases to trimming and J lost 5 bases, with 7 bases between them. This CDR3 contains 12 residues. DNA of the CDR3: TGTGCCAGCAGCCCAGACTATCAGCCCCAGCATTTT. Translating gives CASSPDYQPQHF. Filled out from reference TRBV7-9 and TRBJ1-5, the complete variable domain reads DTGVSQNPRHKITKRGQNVTFRCDPISEHNRLYWYRQTLGQGPEFLTYFQNEAQLEKSRLLSDRFSAERPKGSFSTLEIQRTEQGDSAMYLCASSPDYQPQHFGDGTRLSIL.

The chain links TRBV10-3 to TRBJ1-2; D is perhaps TRBD1 (6 bases). The germline V gene has CDR1 ENHRY and CDR2 SYGVKD. CDR3 length: 14 amino acids. The V gene lost 2 bases and the J gene lost 4 bases, with 11 bases spanning the gap. Here the CDR3 reads CAISEHRASYGYTF. The CDR3 bases are TGTGCCATCAGTGAGCACAGGGCAAGCTATGGCTACACCTTC.

The chain links TRBV12-3 or TRBV12-4 to TRBJ1-2, with D hard to call. The CDR3 spans 13 residues. V shed 6 bases and J shed 6 bases, with 14 bases lying between them. Here the CDR3 reads CASREAGFNGYTF. DNA of the CDR3: TGTGCCAGCAGGGAGGCGGGGTTTAATGGCTACACCTTC.

The V call is TRBV6-6, the J call TRBJ1-2; 8 bases are shared with TRBD1. CDR3 size: 14 residues. Germline CDR1 MNHNY, CDR2 SVGAGI (reference sequence). The J segment lost 5 bases and the V segment lost 8 bases, leaving 10 bases of the junction unmatched. CDR3: CASLQGAVGYGYTF. CDR3 coding DNA: TGTGCCAGCCTCCAGGGGGCAGTAGGGTATGGCTACACCTTC.

V usage is TRBV5-1 and J usage is TRBJ2-3, with TRBD2 matching over 7 bases. The CDR3 sequence is 16 residues long. Germline V gene data show CDR1 as SGHRS and CDR2 as YFSETQ. V trimming: 1 base; J trimming: 1 base; junction bases outside the gene matches: 6. The CDR3 nucleotides read TGCGCCAGCAGCTTGTCTGTTGGGGGGGGCACAGATACGCAGTATTTT. This codes for CASSLSVGGGTDTQYF.

V usage is TRBV10-1 and J usage is TRBJ2-3; 10 bases align to TRBD2. The germline V gene has CDR1 WNHNN and CDR2 SYGVQD (reference sequence). Trimming at V came to 0 bases and at J to 7 bases, leaving 7 bases not matched to a gene. The CDR3 totals 16 residues. CDR3 loop: CASSESISGGAYTQYF. The CDR3 region has the DNA TGCGCCAGCAGTGAGTCGATCAGCGGGGGGGCATATACGCAGTATTTT.

V and J are TRBV20-1 and TRBJ1-2, with D hard to call. This CDR3 is built from 11 residues. Looked up from germline, CDR1 is DFQATT and CDR2 is SNEGSKA (reference sequence). The CDR3 coding sequence is TGCGGGTTTGAGGCGGAAGACGGCTACACCTTC. It is translated as CGFEAEDGYTF.

The CDR3 protein is CASSSLRATNEKLFF. The DNA of the CDR3 is TGTGCCAGCAGTTCCCTCAGGGCTACTAATGAAAAACTGTTTTTT. The V and J genes are TRBV27 and TRBJ1-4, with D possibly matching TRBD1 (5 bases). The CDR3 loop spans 15 amino acids. CDR1 MNHEY and CDR2 SMNVEV come from the germline V gene (reference sequence). Trimming left V 4 bases short and J 2 bases short, with 11 bases between.